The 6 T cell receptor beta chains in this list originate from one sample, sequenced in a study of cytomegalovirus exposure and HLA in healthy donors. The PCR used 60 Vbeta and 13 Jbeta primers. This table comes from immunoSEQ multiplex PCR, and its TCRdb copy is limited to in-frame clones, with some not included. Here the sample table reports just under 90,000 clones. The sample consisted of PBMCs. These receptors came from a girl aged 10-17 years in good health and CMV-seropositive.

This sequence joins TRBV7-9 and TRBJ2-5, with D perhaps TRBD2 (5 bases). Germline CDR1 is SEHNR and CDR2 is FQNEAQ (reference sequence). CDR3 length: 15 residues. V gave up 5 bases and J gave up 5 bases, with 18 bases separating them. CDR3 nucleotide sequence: TGTGCCAGCAGCCCAGAGGGTTCCAACGGGGAGACCCAGTACTTC. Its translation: CASSPEGSNGETQYF.

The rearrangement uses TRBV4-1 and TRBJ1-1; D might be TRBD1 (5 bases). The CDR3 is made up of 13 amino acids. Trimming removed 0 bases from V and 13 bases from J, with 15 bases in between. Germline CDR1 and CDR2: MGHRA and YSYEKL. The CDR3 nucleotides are TGCGCCAGCAGCCAAGAGGGGCAGGGCAGGGATTTCTTT. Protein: CASSQEGQGRDFF.

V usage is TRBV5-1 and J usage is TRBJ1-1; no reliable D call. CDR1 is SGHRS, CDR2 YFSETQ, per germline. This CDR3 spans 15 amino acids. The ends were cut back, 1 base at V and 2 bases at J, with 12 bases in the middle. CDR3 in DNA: TGCGCCAGCAGCTTGTTAACTCAGGCAAACACTGAAGCTTTCTTT. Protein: CASSLLTQANTEAFF.

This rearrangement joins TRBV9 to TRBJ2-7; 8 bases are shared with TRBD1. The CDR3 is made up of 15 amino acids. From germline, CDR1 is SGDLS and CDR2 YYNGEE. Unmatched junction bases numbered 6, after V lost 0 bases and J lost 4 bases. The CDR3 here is CASSVAGTGPYEQYF. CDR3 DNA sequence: TGTGCCAGCAGCGTAGCCGGGACAGGTCCTTACGAGCAGTACTTC.

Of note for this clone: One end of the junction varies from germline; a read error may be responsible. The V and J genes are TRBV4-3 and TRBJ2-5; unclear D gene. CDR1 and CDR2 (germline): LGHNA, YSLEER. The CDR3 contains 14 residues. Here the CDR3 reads CASSQSTAQENQYF. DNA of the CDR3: TGCGCCAGCAGCCAATCTACAGCTCAAGAGAACCAGTACTTC.

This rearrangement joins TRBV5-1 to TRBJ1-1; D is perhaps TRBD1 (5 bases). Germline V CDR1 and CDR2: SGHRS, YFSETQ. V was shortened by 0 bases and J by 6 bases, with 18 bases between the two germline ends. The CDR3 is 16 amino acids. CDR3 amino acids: CASSLDGGGAGSEAFF. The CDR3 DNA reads TGCGCCAGCAGCTTGGACGGGGGAGGGGCGGGGTCTGAAGCTTTCTTT.